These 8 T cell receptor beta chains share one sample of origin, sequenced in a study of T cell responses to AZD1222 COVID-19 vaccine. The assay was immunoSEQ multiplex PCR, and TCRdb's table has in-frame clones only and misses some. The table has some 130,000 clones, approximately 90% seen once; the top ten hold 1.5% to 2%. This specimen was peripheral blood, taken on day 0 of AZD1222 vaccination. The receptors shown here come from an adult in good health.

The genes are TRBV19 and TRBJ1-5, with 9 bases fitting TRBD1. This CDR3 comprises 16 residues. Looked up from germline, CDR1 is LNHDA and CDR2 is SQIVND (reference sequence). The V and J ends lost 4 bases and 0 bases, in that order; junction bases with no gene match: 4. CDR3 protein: CASSRRTGDSNQPQHF. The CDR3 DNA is TGTGCCAGTAGTAGGAGGACAGGGGATAGCAATCAGCCCCAGCATTTT. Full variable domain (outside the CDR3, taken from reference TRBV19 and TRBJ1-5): DGGITQSPKYLFRKEGQNVTLSCEQNLNHDAMYWYRQDPGQGLRLIYYSQIVNDFQKGDIAEGYSVSREKKESFPLTVTSAQKNPTAFYLCASSRRTGDSNQPQHFGDGTRLSIL.

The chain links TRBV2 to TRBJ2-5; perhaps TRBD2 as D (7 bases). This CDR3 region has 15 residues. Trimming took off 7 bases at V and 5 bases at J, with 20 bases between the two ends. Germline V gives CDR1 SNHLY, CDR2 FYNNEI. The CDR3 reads CASISSGGARETQYF. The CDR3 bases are TGTGCCAGCATATCGAGTGGGGGGGCCCGCGAGACCCAGTACTTC.

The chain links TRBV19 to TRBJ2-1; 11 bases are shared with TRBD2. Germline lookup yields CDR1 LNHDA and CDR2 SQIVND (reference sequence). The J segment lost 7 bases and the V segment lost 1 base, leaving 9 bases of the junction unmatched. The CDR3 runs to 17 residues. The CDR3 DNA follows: TGTGCCAGTAGTATAGTATCTGGGGCTAGCGGGGGGAATGAGCAGTTCTTC. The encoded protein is CASSIVSGASGGNEQFF. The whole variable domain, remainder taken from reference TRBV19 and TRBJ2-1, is DGGITQSPKYLFRKEGQNVTLSCEQNLNHDAMYWYRQDPGQGLRLIYYSQIVNDFQKGDIAEGYSVSREKKESFPLTVTSAQKNPTAFYLCASSIVSGASGGNEQFFGPGTRLTVL.

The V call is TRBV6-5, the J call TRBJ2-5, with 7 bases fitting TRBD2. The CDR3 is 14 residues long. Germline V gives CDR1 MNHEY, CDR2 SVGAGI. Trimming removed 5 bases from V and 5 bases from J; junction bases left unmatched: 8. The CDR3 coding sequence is TGTGCCAGCAGTCAACGGACTAGTCGGGAGACCCAGTACTTC. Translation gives CASSQRTSRETQYF.

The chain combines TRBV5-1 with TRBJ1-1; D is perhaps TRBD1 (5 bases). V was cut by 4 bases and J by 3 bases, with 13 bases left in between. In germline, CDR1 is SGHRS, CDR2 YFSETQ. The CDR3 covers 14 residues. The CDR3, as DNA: TGCGCCAGCAGCCTCTTTGGGGCCGACACTGAAGCTTTCTTT. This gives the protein CASSLFGADTEAFF. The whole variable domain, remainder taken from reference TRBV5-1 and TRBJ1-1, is KAGVTQTPRYLIKTRGQQVTLSCSPISGHRSVSWYQQTPGQGLQFLFEYFSETQRNKGNFPGRFSGRQFSNSRSEMNVSTLELGDSALYLCASSLFGADTEAFFGQGTRLTVV.

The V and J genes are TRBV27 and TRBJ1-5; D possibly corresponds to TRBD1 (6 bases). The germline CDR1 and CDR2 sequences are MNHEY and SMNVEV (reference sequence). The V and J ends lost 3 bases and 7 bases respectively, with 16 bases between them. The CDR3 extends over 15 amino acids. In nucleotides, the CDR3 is TGTGCCAGCAGTTTTAATGGGACACAAGACCAGCCCCAGCATTTT. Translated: CASSFNGTQDQPQHF.

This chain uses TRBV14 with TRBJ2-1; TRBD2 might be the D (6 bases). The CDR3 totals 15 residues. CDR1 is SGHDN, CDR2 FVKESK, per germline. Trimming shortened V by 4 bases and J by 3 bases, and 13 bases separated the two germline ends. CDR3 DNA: TGTGCCAGCAGCCCCTTTAGGCGGGACTACAATGAGCAGTTCTTC. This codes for CASSPFRRDYNEQFF. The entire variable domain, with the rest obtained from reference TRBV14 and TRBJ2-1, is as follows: EAGVTQFPSHSVIEKGQTVTLRCDPISGHDNLYWYRRVMGKEIKFLLHFVKESKQDESGMPNNRFLAERTGGTYSTLKVQPAELEDSGVYFCASSPFRRDYNEQFFGPGTRLTVL.

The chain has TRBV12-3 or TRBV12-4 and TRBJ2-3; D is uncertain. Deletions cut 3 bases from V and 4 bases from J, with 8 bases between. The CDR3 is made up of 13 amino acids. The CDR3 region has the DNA TGTGCCAGCAGTTTGATTTCTGCAGATACGCAGTATTTT. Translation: CASSLISADTQYF.